Presented here are 16 T cell receptor beta chains from one specimen sequenced in a study of blood T cell repertoires in COVID-19 (dated by TCRdb to 2018 to 2020). To prepare the library, the immunoSEQ multiplex PCR assay was applied. TCRdb mirrors the immuneACCESS table, restricted to in-frame sequences. Some clones are absent from its copies; in checked studies, under half trace to an unresolved V gene, and the reason for the others is unknown. The sample includes 200,000 to 250,000 clones, with 70% to 90% observed a single time. The top ten hold about 1.3% of the sample. The specimen was peripheral blood. The receptor source for this set is a man older than 75 with acute or convalescent COVID-19.

The chain links TRBV6-5 to TRBJ2-7, with a weak D call TRBD2 (5 bases). Trimming left V 4 bases short and J 2 bases short, with 12 bases between. CDR3 length: 14 residues. Germline V gives CDR1 MNHEY, CDR2 SVGAGI. CDR3 residues: CASSSGGLPYEQYF. CDR3 sequence (DNA): TGTGCCAGCAGTTCGGGCGGACTGCCCTACGAGCAGTACTTC.

The chain's CDR3 is CAISPPGQGAETQYF. CDR3 in DNA: TGTGCCATCAGCCCTCCGGGACAGGGGGCGGAGACCCAGTACTTC. The chain joins TRBV10-3 to TRBJ2-5; 12 bases align to TRBD1. Germline V gives CDR1 ENHRY, CDR2 SYGVKD. The CDR3 spans 15 residues. J gave up 5 bases and V 6 bases, and 7 bases lay outside the gene matches.

The rearrangement joins TRBV7-9 to TRBJ2-7, with TRBD2 matching over 8 bases. V trimming: 6 bases; J trimming: 5 bases; junction bases outside the gene matches: 6. The CDR3 runs 13 residues. Germline CDR1 SEHNR, CDR2 FQNEAQ (reference sequence). This CDR3 reads CASSYSGTHEQYF. CDR3 nucleotides: TGTGCCAGCAGTTATAGCGGGACCCACGAGCAGTACTTC.

The chain joins TRBV5-1 to TRBJ2-7; 7 bases line up with TRBD2. CDR1 is SGHRS and CDR2 is YFSETQ in the germline V gene. The trim removed 5 bases at V and 6 bases at J, leaving 14 bases unmatched. The length of the CDR3 is 15 residues. The CDR3 region is CASSRLGDGRSEQYF. The CDR3 bases are TGCGCCAGCAGTCGCTTGGGGGACGGGAGGAGCGAGCAGTACTTC.

The rearrangement joins TRBV5-1 to TRBJ1-4, with no clear D. The germline CDR1 and CDR2 sequences are SGHRS and YFSETQ. V was pared by 1 base and J by 3 bases, with 10 bases between. The CDR3 extends over 15 amino acids. DNA for the CDR3: TGCGCCAGCAGCTTGTCGGGGATAGCTAATGAAAAACTGTTTTTT. This codes for CASSLSGIANEKLFF. The whole variable domain, filled in from reference TRBV5-1 and TRBJ1-4, reads KAGVTQTPRYLIKTRGQQVTLSCSPISGHRSVSWYQQTPGQGLQFLFEYFSETQRNKGNFPGRFSGRQFSNSRSEMNVSTLELGDSALYLCASSLSGIANEKLFFGSGTQLSVL.

The chain uses TRBV6-2 or TRBV6-3 and TRBJ1-5, with no clear D. CDR1 is MNHEY and CDR2 is SVGEGT in the germline V gene. The CDR3 totals 12 residues. Trimming took off 6 bases at V and 4 bases at J, with 7 bases between the two ends. As DNA, the CDR3 is TGTGCCAGCAGCTTGCGTAATCAGCCCCAGCATTTT. It is translated as CASSLRNQPQHF.

The V gene is TRBV24-1, the J gene TRBJ2-1, with 10 bases aligning to TRBD2. The CDR3 has 15 residues. J gave up 6 bases and V 3 bases, and 4 bases lay outside the gene matches. Per germline, CDR1 KGHDR and CDR2 SFDVKD. CDR3 coding DNA: TGTGCCACCAGTGATAGCGGGAGGGCCTTCAATGAGCAGTTCTTC. As protein: CATSDSGRAFNEQFF.

This chain uses TRBV9 with TRBJ2-1, with a tentative D call TRBD2 (6 bases). Germline V gene data show CDR1 as SGDLS and CDR2 as YYNGEE. V was shortened by 2 bases and J by 4 bases, with 10 bases between the two germline ends. The CDR3 has 14 amino acids. The CDR3 reads CASSVTGTYNEQFF. The CDR3 DNA reads TGTGCCAGCAGCGTGACCGGGACTTACAATGAGCAGTTCTTC. Based on the CDR3 plus reference TRBV9 and TRBJ2-1, the full variable domain is DSGVTQTPKHLITATGQRVTLRCSPRSGDLSVYWYQQSLDQGLQFLIQYYNGEERAKGNILERFSAQQFPDLHSELNLSSLELGDSALYFCASSVTGTYNEQFFGPGTRLTVL.

The chain employs TRBV5-1 and TRBJ2-1; 7 bases map to TRBD2. From germline, CDR1 is SGHRS and CDR2 YFSETQ. Unmatched junction bases numbered 6, after V lost 0 bases and J lost 0 bases. CDR3 length equals 17 residues. Here the CDR3 reads CASSLAGRRSSYNEQFF. The DNA of the CDR3 is TGCGCCAGCAGCTTGGCCGGGAGGAGATCCTCCTACAATGAGCAGTTCTTC. Drawing the rest from reference TRBV5-1 and TRBJ2-1, the complete variable domain is KAGVTQTPRYLIKTRGQQVTLSCSPISGHRSVSWYQQTPGQGLQFLFEYFSETQRNKGNFPGRFSGRQFSNSRSEMNVSTLELGDSALYLCASSLAGRRSSYNEQFFGPGTRLTVL.

The V gene is TRBV15, the J gene TRBJ1-4; TRBD1 is a possible D gene (5 bases). The CDR3 runs 14 residues. The germline CDR1 and CDR2 sequences are LNHNV and YYDKDF (reference sequence). V gave up 5 bases and J gave up 12 bases, with 19 bases separating them. CDR3 protein: CATSGGTDAAELFF. In nucleotides, the CDR3 is TGTGCCACCAGCGGCGGGACGGACGCGGCGGAACTGTTTTTT.

This CDR3 reads CASSTFTGSYEQYF. CDR3 bases: TGTGCCAGTAGTACCTTCACAGGGAGCTACGAGCAGTACTTC. The chain couples TRBV19 to TRBJ2-7; D is perhaps TRBD1 (6 bases). Deletions cut 4 bases from V and 3 bases from J, with 13 bases between. The germline CDR1 and CDR2 sequences are LNHDA and SQIVND (reference sequence). This CDR3 has 14 residues.

This clone showed up just once. The V call is TRBV3-1 (or the pseudogene TRBV3-2), the J call TRBJ2-5, with 7 positions matching TRBD2. The CDR3 totals 16 residues. V lost 1 base, J lost 6 bases, and 11 bases stayed unmatched. In germline, CDR1 is LGHDT, CDR2 YNNKEL (reference sequence). CDR3 amino acids: CASSQGFSGGGKTQYF. In nucleotides, the CDR3 is TGTGCCAGCAGCCAAGGATTTAGTGGGGGGGGAAAGACCCAGTACTTC.

The chain is built from TRBV19 and TRBJ2-1; 8 nucleotides line up with TRBD1. J gave up 3 bases and V 5 bases, and 6 bases lay outside the gene matches. CDR3 size: 15 residues. Germline loops: CDR1 LNHDA, CDR2 SQIVND (reference sequence). The CDR3 nucleotides are TGTGCCAGTAGTTTGGAACAGGGGGGCTACAATGAGCAGTTCTTC. Its translation: CASSLEQGGYNEQFF.

The chain carries TRBV18 and TRBJ1-6; D remains ambiguous. The CDR3 has 16 amino acids. V was shortened by 1 base and J by 8 bases, with 15 bases between the two germline ends. Germline CDR1 KGHSH, CDR2 LQKENI. The CDR3 DNA is TGTGCCAGCTCACCACAGGGAGCCGGACTAGATTCACCCCTCCACTTT. Protein: CASSPQGAGLDSPLHF.

This chain links TRBV3-1 (or the pseudogene TRBV3-2) with TRBJ2-2; TRBD2 matches at 7 bases. The CDR3 loop spans 14 amino acids. V shed 6 bases, J shed 0 bases, and the junction held 1 base outside the gene matches. Germline CDR1 reads LGHDT; CDR2 reads YNNKEL (reference sequence). CDR3 sequence (DNA): TGTGCCAGCAGAGCGGGGCCGAACACCGGGGAGCTGTTTTTT. Amino acid sequence: CASRAGPNTGELFF.

The gene calls are TRBV7-2 and TRBJ2-3; TRBD2 matches at 9 bases. V lost 1 base to trimming and J lost 6 bases; unmatched junction nucleotides: 5. From germline, CDR1 is SGHTA and CDR2 FQGNSA. This CDR3 comprises 15 residues. CDR3 residues: CASSLVAGAADTQYF. The CDR3 region has the DNA TGTGCCAGCAGCTTAGTAGCGGGAGCGGCGGATACGCAGTATTTT.